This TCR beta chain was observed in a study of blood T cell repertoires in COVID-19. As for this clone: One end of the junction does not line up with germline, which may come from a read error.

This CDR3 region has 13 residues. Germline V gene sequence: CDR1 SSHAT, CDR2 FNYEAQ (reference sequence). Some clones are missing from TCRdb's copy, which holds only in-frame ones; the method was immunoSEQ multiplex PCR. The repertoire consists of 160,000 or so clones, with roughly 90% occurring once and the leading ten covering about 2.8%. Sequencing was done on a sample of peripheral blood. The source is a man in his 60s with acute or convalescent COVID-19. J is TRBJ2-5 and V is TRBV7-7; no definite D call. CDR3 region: CASSLGQMETQYF. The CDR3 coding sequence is TGTGCTAGCAGCTTAGGGCAGATGGAGACCCAGTACTTC. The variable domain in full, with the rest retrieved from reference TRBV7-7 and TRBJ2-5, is GAGVSQSPRYKVTKRGQDVTLRCDPISSHATLYWYQQALGQGPEFLTYFNYEAQPDKSGLPSDRFSAERPEGSISTLTIQRTEQRDSAMYRCASSLGQMETQYFGPGTRLLVL.